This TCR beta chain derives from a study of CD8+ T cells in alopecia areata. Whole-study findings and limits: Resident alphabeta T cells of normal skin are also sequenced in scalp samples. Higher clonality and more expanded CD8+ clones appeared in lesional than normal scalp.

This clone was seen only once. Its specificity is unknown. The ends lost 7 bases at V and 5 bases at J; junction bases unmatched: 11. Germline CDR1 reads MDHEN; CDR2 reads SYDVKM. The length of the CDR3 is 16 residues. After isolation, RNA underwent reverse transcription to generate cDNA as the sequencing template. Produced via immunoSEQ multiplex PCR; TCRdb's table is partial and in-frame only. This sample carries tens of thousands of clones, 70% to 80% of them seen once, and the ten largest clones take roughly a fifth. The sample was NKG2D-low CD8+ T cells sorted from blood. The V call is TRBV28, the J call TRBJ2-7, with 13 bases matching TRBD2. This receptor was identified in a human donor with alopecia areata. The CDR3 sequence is CASTSGLAGVSDEQYF. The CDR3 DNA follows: TGTGCCAGCACCTCCGGACTAGCGGGAGTGAGCGACGAGCAGTACTTC.